The present entry profiles one T cell receptor (beta chain) with its context. What it binds is not known. The sort gate was single viable CD3+CD4+CD8-CD45RO+ cells for memory CD4+ T cells. This record belongs to a study of memory CD4+ T cells and cytomegalovirus serostatus. For the study at large: This sample comes from healthy Belgian adults, 8 to 10 CMV seropositive, approximately 23 seronegative.

Study-wide points: About 40% of the roughly 160 known CMV-associated TCRbeta sequences appeared in CD4+ memory.

CDR1 is SGHRS and CDR2 is YFSETQ in the germline V gene. This CDR3 spans 13 amino acids. Trimming shortened V by 1 base and J by 1 base, and 5 bases separated the two germline ends. Profiled with immunoSEQ multiplex PCR; TCRdb holds only in-frame clones, not every one. The profile shows tens of thousands of clones, roughly 76% of them singletons. This TCR was sampled from an adult in good health and CMV-seronegative. The chain recombines TRBV5-1 with TRBJ1-1; no definite D call. The specimen was memory CD4+ T cells from blood. CDR3 loop: CASSLMGNTEAFF. The DNA for the CDR3 is TGCGCCAGCAGCTTGATGGGGAACACTGAAGCTTTCTTT. Full variable domain (outside the CDR3, taken from reference TRBV5-1 and TRBJ1-1): KAGVTQTPRYLIKTRGQQVTLSCSPISGHRSVSWYQQTPGQGLQFLFEYFSETQRNKGNFPGRFSGRQFSNSRSEMNVSTLELGDSALYLCASSLMGNTEAFFGQGTRLTVV.